The following is a T cell receptor (beta chain) sequence with its context. The antigen is not known. The data belong to a study of T cell responses to AZD1222 COVID-19 vaccine. Study information: Pooling of second doses given at about 4 or about 12 weeks was done.

In germline, CDR1 is DFQATT, CDR2 SNEGSKA (reference sequence). V was trimmed by 5 bases and J by 3 bases, leaving 5 bases between them. There are 10 residues in the CDR3. Findings and limits, study-wide: The donors showed a predominance of white British ancestry and of females, with possible underestimation of clonal diversity.

The method was immunoSEQ multiplex PCR; TCRdb's version includes in-frame clones alone and lacks a portion of them. The sample includes about 56,000 clones, 75% to 90% of them seen just once. Sequencing was performed on peripheral blood, taken on day 0 of AZD1222 vaccination. The V gene is TRBV20-1, the J gene TRBJ2-7, with no clear D. This TCR was recovered from an adult in good health. CDR3 residues: CSALDYEQYF. In DNA form, the CDR3 reads TGCAGTGCTTTGGACTACGAGCAGTACTTC.